This T cell receptor (beta chain) was profiled in a study of technical replicates of blood from four donors. The germline gives CDR1 MNHEY, CDR2 SMNVEV (reference sequence). The CDR3 contains 14 residues. Deletions cut 3 bases from V and 2 bases from J, with 11 bases between. The data were produced by immunoSEQ multiplex PCR, yet TCRdb's version contains in-frame clones alone and is incomplete. Of 70,000 to 85,000 clones listed, roughly 97% are singletons. This TCR derives from a human donor in good health. The genes are TRBV27 and TRBJ2-7, with a weak D call TRBD2 (7 bases). Specimen: T cells isolated from PBMCs. The CDR3 DNA sequence: TGTGCCAGCAGTTTGGTAGGGGGGGCCTACGAGCAGTACTTC. This sequence encodes CASSLVGGAYEQYF.